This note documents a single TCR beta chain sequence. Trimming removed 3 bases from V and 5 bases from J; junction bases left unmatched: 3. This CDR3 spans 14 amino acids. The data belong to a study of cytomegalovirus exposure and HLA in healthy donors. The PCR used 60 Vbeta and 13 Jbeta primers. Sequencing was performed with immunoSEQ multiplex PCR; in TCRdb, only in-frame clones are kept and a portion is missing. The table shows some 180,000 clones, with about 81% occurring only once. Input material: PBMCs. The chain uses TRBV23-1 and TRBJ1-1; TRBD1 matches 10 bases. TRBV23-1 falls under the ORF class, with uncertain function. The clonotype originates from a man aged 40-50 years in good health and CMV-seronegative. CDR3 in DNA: TGCGCCAGCAGTCAGCAGGACAGGGGGACTGAAGCTTTCTTT. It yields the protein CASSQQDRGTEAFF.